This T cell receptor (beta chain) was recorded in a study of molecular identifiers for immune sequencing clone quantification. In the study overall: Replicate RNA from approximately 20,000 or 100,000 naive CD8 T cells formed five aliquots; four were sequenced.

As to this clonotype: Since a much larger clone is just one base distant, this may be a read error.

Libraries from naive CD8 cells were generated from 20,000 to 1,000,000 sorted cells (with 10%, 30% or 50% RNA). A CD8+CD4-CCR7+CD45RA+ phenotype served as the sorting definition for naive CD8 T cells. Previously described methods with listed TCR primers produced the bulk TCR libraries. Each CDR3 protein is one row after TCRdb ran MiXCR on the PCR reads. This sample has about 320,000 distinct CDR3 sequences; about 22% occur once, and the top ten carry 0.74%. Germline values: CDR1 SQVTM, CDR2 ANQGSEA. This CDR3 has 14 residues. The sample taken for sequencing was naive CD8+ T cells from blood, with Jurkat cell RNA spiked in. As for subset: FACS-sorted CD8+CD4-CCR7+CD45RA+ naive T cells. This TCR was sampled from a human donor in good health. Some libraries in this study had Jurkat cell RNA spiked in. The chain is built from TRBV29-1 and TRBJ2-2, with a weak D call TRBD2 (5 bases). CDR3 nucleotide sequence: TGCATCGTTCCAGCCGGGGTGGGGACCGGGGAGCTGTTTTTT. This sequence encodes CIVPAGVGTGELFF.